This note documents a single T cell receptor beta chain sequence. Original methodology: Scientists estimated how many nucleated cells there were by amplifying reference gene primers. Sequenced by immunoSEQ multiplex PCR; TCRdb stores in-frame clones only, minus some. V and J calls and clone size are given by that table; D and trimming were obtained from the DNA. The sample yields 180,000 or so clones, about 77% seen once. With 2 bases clipped from V and 2 bases from J, the junction kept 4 bases outside the gene matches. The CDR3 is 14 amino acids. The germline gives CDR1 SGDLS, CDR2 YYNGEE. This record comes from a study of blood T cell repertoires in COVID-19. At the level of the study: Specimens from acute and convalescent COVID-19 originated in the United States, Italy and Spain. In each case, the material was cDNA or gDNA derived from T cells, B-cell-depleted T cells, or PBMCs.

The clonotype originates from a woman at least 80 years old with active or convalescent COVID-19. Material for sequencing was peripheral blood. This rearrangement joins TRBV9 to TRBJ2-7, with TRBD1 identical over 7 bases. The DNA for the CDR3 is TGTGCCAGCAGCGTCGACAGGGTTCCCTACGAGCAGTACTTC. Amino acids: CASSVDRVPYEQYF. Variable domain in full (rest from reference TRBV9 and TRBJ2-7): DSGVTQTPKHLITATGQRVTLRCSPRSGDLSVYWYQQSLDQGLQFLIQYYNGEERAKGNILERFSAQQFPDLHSELNLSSLELGDSALYFCASSVDRVPYEQYFGPGTRLTVT.